This T cell receptor (beta chain) comes out of a study of blood T cells in healthy people across ages. Findings and caveats of the study: With naive T cell percentage, TCR beta diversity showed a strong correlation.

To note about this clonotype: Its antigen is not known. A much bigger clone sits one base away, suggesting this may be a read error.

CDR3 length: 16 amino acids. Germline V CDR1 and CDR2: SGHTA, FQGNSA. V was cut by 0 bases and J by 7 bases, with 16 bases left in between. Primed by a sample-barcoded 5' primer and a J-beta primer mix, a second PCR proceeded for about 6 to 12 cycles. One entry per CDR3 protein results from TCRdb running MiXCR on the 5' RACE reads. The sample lists 750,000 to 1,000,000 distinct CDR3 sequences, 29% occurring once. These sequences were also reported in another study, on T cells of mothers and their children.

The rearrangement uses TRBV7-2 and TRBJ2-1; possibly TRBD1 or TRBD2 for D (7 bases each). Sequencing input: blood. The clonotype was recovered from a middle-aged woman in good health. In DNA form, the CDR3 reads TGTGCCAGCAGCTTAGCGGGGGGGACAGAGAGGAATGAGCAGTTCTTC. Translated, it gives CASSLAGGTERNEQFF.